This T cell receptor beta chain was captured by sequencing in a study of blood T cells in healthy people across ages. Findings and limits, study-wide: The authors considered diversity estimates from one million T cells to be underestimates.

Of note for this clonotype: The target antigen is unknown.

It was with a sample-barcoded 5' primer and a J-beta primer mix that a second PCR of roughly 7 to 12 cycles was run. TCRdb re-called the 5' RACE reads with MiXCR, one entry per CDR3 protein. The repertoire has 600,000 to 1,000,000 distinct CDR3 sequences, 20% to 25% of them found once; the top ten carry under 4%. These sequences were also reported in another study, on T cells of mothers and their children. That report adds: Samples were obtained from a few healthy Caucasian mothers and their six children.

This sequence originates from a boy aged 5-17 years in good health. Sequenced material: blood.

CDR3 in amino acids: CASSLREFEQYF. For the CDR3, the DNA is TGTGCCAGCAGCTTAAGGGAGTTCGAGCAGTACTTC. The V gene is TRBV13, the J gene TRBJ2-7, with D tentatively TRBD2 (5 bases). The CDR3 totals 12 residues. The V end was cut by 2 bases, the J end by 6 bases, with 8 bases between. Germline V gene lookup returns CDR1 PRHDT and CDR2 FYEKMQ (reference sequence). The full variable domain, with the rest looked up from reference TRBV13 and TRBJ2-7, is AAGVIQSPRHLIKEKRETATLKCYPIPRHDTVYWYQQGPGQDPQFLISFYEKMQSDKGSIPDRFSAQQFSDYHSELNMSSLELGDSALYFCASSLREFEQYFGPGTRLTVT.